This TCR beta chain is from a study of cytomegalovirus exposure and HLA in healthy donors. Study-wide findings and caveats: CMV serostatus was the sole immune exposure data available. Some segments of the V type, notably TRBV6-2 and TRBV6-3, were excluded as indistinguishable.

On this clone: Antigen unknown.

Primers: 60 Vbeta forward and 13 Jbeta reverse. Produced via immunoSEQ multiplex PCR; TCRdb's table is partial and in-frame only. The sample holds about 120,000 clones, around two thirds seen once. Trimming left V 3 bases short and J 0 bases short, with 12 bases between. CDR3 length: 15 residues. Germline V gives CDR1 SGHDT, CDR2 YYEEEE. V is TRBV5-6 and J is TRBJ1-2, with unresolved D. Material: PBMCs. This clonotype was obtained from a woman aged 40 to 50 in good health and CMV-seropositive. The CDR3 is CASSSYSRTNYGYTF. In DNA, the CDR3 is TGTGCCAGCAGCTCCTACAGCCGAACTAACTATGGCTACACCTTC. Drawing the rest from reference TRBV5-6 and TRBJ1-2, the complete variable domain is DAGVTQSPTHLIKTRGQQVTLRCSPKSGHDTVSWYQQALGQGPQFIFQYYEEEERQRGNFPDRFSGHQFPNYSSELNVNALLLGDSALYLCASSSYSRTNYGYTFGSGTRLTVV.